In this sample, the clone carrying this TCR beta chain turned up many times. Its antigen is as yet unknown. Authors' analysis steps: Differences in CDR3 between clinicopathological groups were drawn on to build a classifier intended to discriminate distant-metastatic papillary thyroid cancer patients. TCRdb re-analyzed the PCR reads through MiXCR. The V and J calls were determined by TCRdb, not by the authors. This sample carries about 16,000 clones, 10% to 15% of them seen once, and the ten largest clones take approximately 30%. The data were obtained in a study of metastatic and nonmetastatic thyroid tumors. At the level of the study: Repertoires of blood and of tissue (tumor or nodule) from malignant and benign thyroid patients were compared.

Every patient was untreated before thyroid surgery. The study's findings and limits: Malignant thyroid tumors reportedly had TCR beta diversity that was significantly higher than in benign nodules, in blood and tumor.

The CDR3 covers 13 residues. Germline V gene lookup returns CDR1 SGHTA and CDR2 FQGNSA. With 4 bases removed from V and 4 bases from J, the gap between germline ends came to 11 bases. The chain combines TRBV7-2 with TRBJ2-7; D gene unclear. The sample consisted of blood. The sequence was obtained from a female donor with papillary thyroid cancer or a benign thyroid nodule (not recorded which). Some clones in this sample may be carry-over from other donors' samples. As DNA, the CDR3 is TGTGCCAGCAGCTCTCCTGGGCCGTACGAGCAGTACTTC. As protein: CASSSPGPYEQYF.